The 11 T cell receptor beta chains below were found in one sample sequenced in a study of blood T cells in healthy people across ages. It was with a sample-barcoded 5' primer and a J-beta primer mix that a second PCR of about 7 to 12 cycles was run. TCRdb reprocessed the 5' RACE reads via MiXCR and lists one record per CDR3 protein. The table lists around 1,600,000 distinct CDR3 sequences, approximately 42% of them singletons. Sequencing used blood. All receptors come from a woman younger than 35 in good health.

The chain is built from TRBV20-1 and TRBJ1-2; no firm D call. Germline loops: CDR1 DFQATT, CDR2 SNEGSKA (reference sequence). V lost 3 bases and J lost 7, with 12 bases in between. The CDR3 runs to 12 residues. The DNA for the CDR3 is TGCAGTGCTAGTTGGTTAATCGGTGGCTACACCTTC. As protein: CSASWLIGGYTF.

This clonotype was observed many times. CDR3 residues: CASSYARFPADTQYF. The CDR3 nucleotides are TGTGCCAGCAGTTACGCGAGGTTCCCAGCAGATACGCAGTATTTT. The rearrangement uses TRBV6-2 or TRBV6-3 and TRBJ2-3, with D hard to call. V dropped 2 bases and J dropped 4 bases, with 13 bases sitting between them. This CDR3 is 15 amino acids long. Germline CDR1 MNHEY, CDR2 SVGEGT.

The J gene is TRBJ1-1, the V gene TRBV4-3; no definite D call. Germline V CDR1 and CDR2: LGHNA, YSLEER. This CDR3 has 15 amino acids. Trimming cost V 2 bases and J 2 bases, with 12 bases left between them. The CDR3 sequence is CASSQPSASNTEAFF. For the CDR3, the DNA is TGCGCCAGCAGCCAACCGTCTGCCTCAAACACTGAAGCTTTCTTT.

This clonotype was observed a handful of times. J is TRBJ2-3 and V is TRBV6-2 or TRBV6-3; D gene unclear. Between the trimmed V and J ends, which lost 2 bases and 7 bases, there was a span of 7 bases. This CDR3 has 12 amino acids. Germline CDR1 is MNHEY and CDR2 is SVGEGT. CDR3: CASSYVWNTQYF. CDR3 coding DNA: TGTGCCAGCAGTTACGTGTGGAATACGCAGTATTTT.

This chain's CDR3 is CASSLRDSPTRAQYF. In nucleotides, the CDR3 is TGTGCCAGCAGCTTGCGGGACTCCCCAACAAGGGCCCAGTACTTC. The chain couples TRBV7-2 to TRBJ2-7; D is perhaps TRBD2 (6 bases). CDR3 length: 15 residues. V lost 3 bases to trimming and J lost 10 bases, with 22 bases between them. Germline V gene sequence: CDR1 SGHTA, CDR2 FQGNSA.

This clonotype was counted ten times or more. This sequence joins TRBV20-1 and TRBJ2-1; 10 nucleotides match TRBD2. Germline assignment: CDR1 DFQATT and CDR2 SNEGSKA (reference sequence). CDR3 size: 14 residues. After removal of 3 bases from V and 10 bases from J, the junction contained 9 bases not matched to a gene. DNA for the CDR3: TGCAGTGCTAGCGGACTAGCGGCGGGAAAGGAGCAGTTCTTC. It translates to CSASGLAAGKEQFF.

The chain carries TRBV21-1 and TRBJ1-2; whether TRBD1, the table's D call, matches the DNA was not checked. TRBV21-1 is a recognized pseudogene. There are 16 residues in the CDR3. The CDR3, as DNA: TGTGCCAGCAGCTTAGGGACAGGGATAGGCAACTATGGCTACACCTTC. Translation: CASSLGTGIGNYGYTF.

This clonotype appeared a few times. This chain uses TRBV9 with TRBJ2-7, with 9 bases identical to TRBD1. Germline values: CDR1 SGDLS, CDR2 YYNGEE. The CDR3 spans 15 residues. J gave up 1 base and V 3 bases, and 5 bases lay outside the gene matches. As DNA, the CDR3 is TGTGCCAGCAGCGCCCGGGACAGGGAGTCCTACGAGCAGTACTTC. Encoded protein: CASSARDRESYEQYF.

The chain is built from TRBV12-3 or TRBV12-4 and TRBJ2-4; D gene unclear. The end of the DNA is better explained by TRBJ2-7, so the J call may be wrong. The CDR3 totals 14 residues. The CDR3 loop reads CASSLKQMHHEQYF. For the CDR3, the DNA is TGTGCCAGCAGTTTAAAACAGATGCACCACGAGCAGTACTTC.

This clonotype was detected only a few times. V usage is TRBV30 and J usage is TRBJ2-1; TRBD1 might be the D (6 bases). The CDR3 runs to 13 residues. CDR1 and CDR2 from the germline V gene are GTSNPN and SVGIG (reference sequence). Trimming left V 0 bases short and J 5 bases short, with 8 bases between. The CDR3 region has the DNA TGTGCCTGGAGTGTGGGGGCCGACAATGAGCAGTTCTTC. This translates into CAWSVGADNEQFF.

This clonotype occurred a few times. This chain joins TRBV5-5 and TRBJ2-1, with D tentatively TRBD1 (6 bases). The V end was cut by 4 bases, the J end by 1 base, with 15 bases between. There are 16 residues in the CDR3. Germline V gene sequence: CDR1 SGHKS, CDR2 YYEKEE (reference sequence). DNA of the CDR3: TGTGCCAGCAGCCCTACCGGGACAAAATCCTACAATGAGCAGTTCTTC. Translating gives CASSPTGTKSYNEQFF.